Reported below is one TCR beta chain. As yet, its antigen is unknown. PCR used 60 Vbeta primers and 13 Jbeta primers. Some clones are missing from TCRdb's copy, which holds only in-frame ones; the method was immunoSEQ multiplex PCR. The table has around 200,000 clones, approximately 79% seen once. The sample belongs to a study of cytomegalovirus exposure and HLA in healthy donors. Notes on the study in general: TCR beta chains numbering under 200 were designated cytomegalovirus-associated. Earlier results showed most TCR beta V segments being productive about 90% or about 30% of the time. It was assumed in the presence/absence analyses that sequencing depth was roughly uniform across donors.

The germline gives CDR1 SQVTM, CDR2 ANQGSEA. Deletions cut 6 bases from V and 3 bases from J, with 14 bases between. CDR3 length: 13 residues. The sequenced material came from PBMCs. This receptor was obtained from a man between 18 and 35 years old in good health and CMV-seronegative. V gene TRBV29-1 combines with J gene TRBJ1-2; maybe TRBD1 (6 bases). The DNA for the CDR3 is TGCAGCGTCACCAACCGACAGGACTATGGCTACACCTTC. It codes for CSVTNRQDYGYTF.